The 3 T cell receptor beta chains reported below all come from one sample, sequenced in a study of CD8 T cells in Susac syndrome. RNA, at about 0.5 to 1 ug, was reverse transcribed with random hexamers. Each CDR3 protein is one row after TCRdb ran MiXCR on the immunoSEQ multiplex PCR reads. There are 150,000 to 200,000 distinct CDR3 sequences in the sample; approximately 94% occur only once, and around 0.1% lies in the top ten. The sample comprised CD4+ T cells from PBMCs. All receptors derive from a human donor with multiple sclerosis.

The chain recombines TRBV7-8 with TRBJ1-1; D gene ambiguous. Per the germline V gene, CDR1 is SGHVS and CDR2 is FQNEAQ. The CDR3 has 12 amino acids. The germline V and J ends were trimmed by 1 base and 3 bases, with 3 bases remaining between them. The CDR3 loop is CASSLDHTEAFF. CDR3 nucleotide sequence: TGTGCCAGCAGCTTAGATCACACTGAAGCTTTCTTT.

This chain links TRBV27 with TRBJ1-5, with unresolved D. The V gene's germline CDR1 is MNHEY and CDR2 SMNVEV (reference sequence). Trimming left V 8 bases short and J 6 bases short, with 14 bases between. The CDR3 totals 13 residues. CDR3 nucleotide sequence: TGTGCCAGCGGGGTGGCAGGTGGTCAGCCCCAGCATTTT. It specifies CASGVAGGQPQHF.

The rearrangement uses TRBV5-1 and TRBJ2-3; D gene uncertain. Trimming pared 7 bases from V and 0 bases from J, leaving 12 bases between. Germline CDR1 and CDR2: SGHRS and YFSETQ. The CDR3 covers 14 residues. The CDR3 region has the DNA TGCGCCAGCGGGGAAGCCGGGAGCACAGATACGCAGTATTTT. Amino acids: CASGEAGSTDTQYF.